This T cell receptor (beta chain) appears in the sequencing data of a study of blood T cell repertoires in COVID-19. Study at large: Researchers got acute and convalescent COVID-19 samples from the United States, Italy and Spain. Sample material is recorded as cDNA or gDNA derived from T cells, B-cell-depleted T cells, or PBMCs.

Assay: immunoSEQ multiplex PCR; the TCRdb copy retains only in-frame clones and omits some. Of some 230,000 clones listed, 82% are singletons. This CDR3 contains 15 residues. Per the germline V gene, CDR1 is SGHNT and CDR2 is YYREEE (reference sequence). Trimming cost V 4 bases and J 3 bases; bases outside gene matches: 10. The receptor was derived from a man in his forties or fifties who had recovered from COVID-19. The chain combines TRBV5-4 with TRBJ2-7, with TRBD1 identical over 7 bases. Sequenced: PBMCs or T cells enriched from blood (not recorded which). The CDR3 sequence: CASSPGIGTDYEQYF. As DNA, the CDR3 is TGTGCCAGCAGCCCTGGCATAGGGACAGACTACGAGCAGTACTTC.